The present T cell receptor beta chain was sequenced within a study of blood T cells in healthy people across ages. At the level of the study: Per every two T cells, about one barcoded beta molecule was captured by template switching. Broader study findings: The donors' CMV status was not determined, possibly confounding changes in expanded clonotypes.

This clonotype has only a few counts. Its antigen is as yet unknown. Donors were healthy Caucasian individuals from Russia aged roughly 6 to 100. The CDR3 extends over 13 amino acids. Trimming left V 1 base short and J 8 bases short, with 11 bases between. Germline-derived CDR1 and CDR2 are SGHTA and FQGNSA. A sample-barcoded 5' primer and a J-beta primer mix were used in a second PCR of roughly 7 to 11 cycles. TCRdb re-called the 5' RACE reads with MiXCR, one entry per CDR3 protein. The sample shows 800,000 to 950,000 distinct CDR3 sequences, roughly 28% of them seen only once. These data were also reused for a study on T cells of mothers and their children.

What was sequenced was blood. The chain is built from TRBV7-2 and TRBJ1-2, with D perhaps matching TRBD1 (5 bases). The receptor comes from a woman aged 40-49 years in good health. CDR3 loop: CASSLVGAQGYTF. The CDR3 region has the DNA TGTGCCAGCAGCTTAGTCGGGGCGCAAGGCTACACCTTC.